The 29 T cell receptor beta chains below come from one sample, sequenced in a study of shared clonotypes between healthy human individuals. Clones were read by immunoSEQ multiplex PCR, and TCRdb kept only the in-frame ones, dropping some. The repertoire includes nearly 2 million clones, roughly 94% of them detected once, and around 1.2% sits in the top ten. CD8 cells regarded as naive lacked CD45RO, were positively chosen for CCR7, and omitted terminally differentiated effector memory CD45RA+ cells. Sequences were obtained from naive CD8+ T cells sorted from blood. These receptors were obtained from a young man in good health.

The V gene is TRBV27, the J gene TRBJ1-6; D is unresolved. Germline V gene sequence: CDR1 MNHEY, CDR2 SMNVEV (reference sequence). The V and J ends lost 0 bases and 14 bases respectively, with 11 bases between them. The CDR3 has 13 residues. CDR3 DNA: TGTGCCAGCAGTTTATCGGTCCAGGCAACCCTCCACTTT. Translation gives CASSLSVQATLHF.

In the case of this clone: This sample also contains other DNA sequences that code for the same CDR3. The chain is built from TRBV29-1 and TRBJ1-2, with 11 bases that match TRBD1. The germline CDR1 and CDR2 sequences are SQVTM and ANQGSEA. The J segment lost 2 bases and the V segment lost 4 bases, leaving 0 bases of the junction unmatched. This CDR3 contains 13 residues. This chain's CDR3 is CSVGTGGNYGYTF. The CDR3 DNA follows: TGCAGCGTTGGGACAGGGGGCAACTATGGCTACACCTTC.

The DNA of the CDR3 is TGCGCCAGCAGCCGGACTAGAGGGGACACCGGGGAGCTGTTTTTT. Translated: CASSRTRGDTGELFF. The chain uses TRBV10-1 and TRBJ2-2; 7 bases are shared with TRBD2. The ends lost 6 bases at V and 3 bases at J; junction bases unmatched: 7. Germline V CDR1 and CDR2: WNHNN, SYGVQD (reference sequence). The CDR3 contains 15 residues.

The chain recombines TRBV2 with TRBJ2-1; 7 bases are shared with TRBD1. Germline V gene lookup returns CDR1 SNHLY and CDR2 FYNNEI. This CDR3 is built from 14 residues. The V gene end was trimmed by 7 bases and the J gene end by 7 bases; junction bases not matched to a gene: 10. The chain's CDR3 is CASTDRFDLNEQFF. The CDR3 nucleotides are TGTGCCAGCACGGACAGGTTTGACCTAAATGAGCAGTTCTTC.

The V call is TRBV9, the J call TRBJ2-1; D is unresolved. Germline CDR1 is SGDLS and CDR2 is YYNGEE. This CDR3 is 13 amino acids long. V shed 3 bases and J shed 9 bases, with 13 bases lying between them. The CDR3 loop is CASSAEGYGEQFF. Written as DNA, the CDR3 is TGTGCCAGCAGCGCCGAAGGGTACGGTGAGCAGTTCTTC.

The chain is built from TRBV5-6 and TRBJ2-7; no reliable D call. The ends were cut back, 4 bases at V and 0 bases at J, with 17 bases in the middle. In germline, CDR1 is SGHDT, CDR2 YYEEEE. The CDR3 totals 16 residues. The CDR3 coding sequence is TGTGCCAGCAGCCCCTGGGCTGAGGCACGCTCCTACGAGCAGTACTTC. Amino acids: CASSPWAEARSYEQYF.

The chain couples TRBV4-3 to TRBJ2-7; D not certain. This CDR3 is built from 14 residues. V lost 0 bases and J 2 bases, leaving 8 bases between the germline ends. Germline CDR1 is LGHNA and CDR2 is YSLEER. In DNA, the CDR3 is TGCGCCAGCAGCCAAGACGTCGAAACCTACGAGCAGTACTTC. Its protein product is CASSQDVETYEQYF.

This clone was recorded only once. The sample holds other DNA sequences that translate to the same CDR3. The chain carries TRBV9 and TRBJ2-7, with no clear D. Trimming removed 4 bases from V and 0 bases from J, with 8 bases in between. Per germline, CDR1 SGDLS and CDR2 YYNGEE. The CDR3 contains 13 residues. As DNA, the CDR3 is TGTGCCAGCAGCCTCAGTAGCTCCTACGAGCAGTACTTC. Translation gives CASSLSSSYEQYF.

The genes are TRBV5-6 and TRBJ2-5, with D possibly being TRBD1 (6 bases). The CDR3 consists of 14 residues. Germline CDR1 is SGHDT and CDR2 is YYEEEE. The V end lost 4 bases, the J end lost 1 base, and 11 bases lay between the germline ends. The CDR3, as DNA: TGTGCCAGCAGCCCACGGGACACCCAAGAGACCCAGTACTTC. It translates to CASSPRDTQETQYF.

The chain employs TRBV30 and TRBJ1-5; TRBD1 matches 7 bases. Trimming cost V 3 bases and J 0 bases; bases outside gene matches: 5. This CDR3 comprises 15 residues. The germline V gene encodes CDR1 GTSNPN and CDR2 SVGIG (reference sequence). CDR3 loop: CAWSEGQHSNQPQHF. The CDR3 nucleotides are TGTGCCTGGAGCGAGGGACAGCATAGCAATCAGCCCCAGCATTTT.

CDR3 nucleotide sequence: TGTGCAAGTCGATCGCTTAGGACTAGCGGGAAGGGTGAGCAGTTCTTC. Translation gives CASRSLRTSGKGEQFF. The gene calls are TRBV12-2 and TRBJ2-1; the D call TRBD2 from the table was never checked on the DNA. TRBV12-2 is a known pseudogene. This CDR3 is 16 amino acids long.

The V gene is TRBV5-5, the J gene TRBJ1-2; D remains unclear. This CDR3 is 14 amino acids long. V lost 0 bases, J lost 4 bases, and 10 bases lay in between. Germline assignment: CDR1 SGHKS and CDR2 YYEKEE (reference sequence). CDR3 protein: CASSLVEPIYGYTF. The CDR3 DNA reads TGTGCCAGCAGCTTGGTAGAACCGATCTATGGCTACACCTTC.

This clone has only one observation. The CDR3 sequence is CASSLRGRYFYGYTF. For the CDR3, the DNA is TGTGCCAGCAGTTTGAGGGGACGATATTTCTATGGCTACACCTTC. This chain joins TRBV28 and TRBJ1-2, with D possibly being TRBD1 (5 bases). This CDR3 contains 15 residues. Germline V lookup: CDR1 MDHEN, CDR2 SYDVKM. The V end lost 3 bases, the J end lost 4 bases, and 15 bases lay between the germline ends.

DNA of the CDR3: TGTGCCAGCAGCACCGGGGCGGCGCAGTATTTT. Translation gives CASSTGAAQYF. The V call is TRBV6-6, the J call TRBJ2-3; TRBD1 or TRBD2 may be the D gene (5 bases each). The CDR3 spans 11 residues. Germline CDR1 and CDR2: MNHNY and SVGAGI (reference sequence). Trimming removed 6 bases from V and 10 bases from J, with 11 bases in between.

The CDR3 nucleotides are TGTGCCAGCAGCCCAGCGGGGCGGAATGAGCAGTTCTTC. It translates to CASSPAGRNEQFF. V gene TRBV9 combines with J gene TRBJ2-1; 7 bases map to TRBD2. The V gene's germline CDR1 is SGDLS and CDR2 YYNGEE. CDR3 length: 13 amino acids. V shed 4 bases, J shed 7 bases, and the junction held 5 bases outside the gene matches.

This rearrangement joins TRBV11-2 to TRBJ2-2, with TRBD2 as a possible D gene (5 bases). Germline-derived CDR1 and CDR2 are SGHAT and FQNNGV. Trimming took off 0 bases at V and 4 bases at J, with 6 bases between the two ends. The CDR3 consists of 14 residues. The CDR3 nucleotides are TGTGCCAGCAGCTTAGAGGCGGGCACCGGGGAGCTGTTTTTT. The encoded protein is CASSLEAGTGELFF.

The genes are TRBV5-4 and TRBJ2-2; 10 bases line up with TRBD1. This CDR3 spans 16 amino acids. The V gene's germline CDR1 is SGHNT and CDR2 YYREEE (reference sequence). V gave up 4 bases and J gave up 1 base; unmatched junction bases: 4. Here the CDR3 reads CASSEGDRGNTGELFF. The DNA for the CDR3 is TGTGCCAGCAGCGAGGGGGACAGGGGGAACACCGGGGAGCTGTTTTTT.

This clone was counted once. The J gene is TRBJ1-5, the V gene TRBV27; D ambiguous. CDR1 and CDR2 from the germline V gene are MNHEY and SMNVEV (reference sequence). V was cut by 2 bases and J by 5 bases, with 10 bases left in between. This CDR3 is 14 amino acids long. The CDR3 reads CASSLTSHYQPQHF. CDR3 nucleotide sequence: TGTGCCAGCAGTTTAACCTCTCACTATCAGCCCCAGCATTTT.

This clone has just a few counts. DNA of the CDR3: TGTGCCAGCAGTCCCTCCTTTGGGCAGGACTCCTACGAGCAGTACTTC. It specifies CASSPSFGQDSYEQYF. V usage is TRBV27 and J usage is TRBJ2-7, with D unclear. Germline V gene sequence: CDR1 MNHEY, CDR2 SMNVEV (reference sequence). Trimming removed 5 bases at V and 0 bases at J, with 17 bases between. This CDR3 spans 16 amino acids.

The V call is TRBV7-3, the J call TRBJ2-1; perhaps D is TRBD1 or TRBD2 (6 bases each). Deletions cut 4 bases from V and 6 bases from J, with 16 bases between. The CDR3 length is 15 residues. Germline values: CDR1 SGHTA, CDR2 FQGTGA. The CDR3 loop is CASSYGGLLPNEQFF. CDR3 in DNA: TGTGCCAGCAGCTACGGGGGCCTTCTTCCCAATGAGCAGTTCTTC.

This chain links TRBV11-2 with TRBJ2-2; 8 bases match TRBD1. Germline trimming cut 5 bases from V and 0 bases from J; bases unmatched to any gene: 14. CDR1 SGHAT and CDR2 FQNNGV come from the germline V gene. The CDR3 consists of 19 residues. The CDR3 reads CASSGIRDRMLANTGELFF. CDR3 DNA sequence: TGTGCCAGCAGCGGGATCCGGGACAGGATGCTTGCGAACACCGGGGAGCTGTTTTTT. The variable domain in full, with the rest retrieved from reference TRBV11-2 and TRBJ2-2, is EAGVAQSPRYKIIEKRQSVAFWCNPISGHATLYWYQQILGQGPKLLIQFQNNGVVDDSQLPKDRFSAERLKGVDSTLKIQPAKLEDSAVYLCASSGIRDRMLANTGELFFGEGSRLTVL.

The CDR3 protein is CASSQQGGADTQYF. Written as DNA, the CDR3 is TGTGCCAGCAGCCAACAGGGTGGGGCAGATACGCAGTATTTT. This rearrangement joins TRBV7-3 to TRBJ2-3; possibly TRBD1 for D (6 bases). Germline CDR1 and CDR2: SGHTA and FQGTGA. V was cut by 5 bases and J by 4 bases, with 13 bases left in between. This CDR3 is 14 amino acids long. Together with reference TRBV7-3 and TRBJ2-3, the CDR3 gives the full variable domain: GAGVSQTPSNKVTEKGKYVELRCDPISGHTALYWYRQSLGQGPEFLIYFQGTGAADDSGLPNDRFFAVRPEGSVSTLKIQRTERGDSAVYLCASSQQGGADTQYFGPGTRLTVL.

V gene TRBV7-6 combines with J gene TRBJ2-2; D not resolved. The CDR3 is 14 residues long. CDR1 is SGHVS, CDR2 FNYEAQ, per germline. V lost 5 bases and J lost 1, with 8 bases in between. The CDR3 spells CASSHGGNTGELFF. The CDR3 region has the DNA TGTGCCAGCAGCCACGGTGGGAACACCGGGGAGCTGTTTTTT.

The rearrangement joins TRBV4-3 to TRBJ2-1; a weak D match, TRBD1 (6 bases). The V and J ends lost 3 bases and 7 bases respectively, with 13 bases between them. This CDR3 is 14 amino acids long. Germline V gene data show CDR1 as LGHNA and CDR2 as YSLEER. Written as DNA, the CDR3 is TGCGCCAGCAGCCAGGAACAGGGTTGGAATGAGCAGTTCTTC. It yields the protein CASSQEQGWNEQFF.

The genes are TRBV4-1 and TRBJ1-2; TRBD1 matches at 7 bases. This CDR3 has 14 amino acids. The germline V gene has CDR1 MGHRA and CDR2 YSYEKL. Losses at the gene ends were 3 bases for V and 2 bases for J; bases not matched to a gene: 3. As DNA, the CDR3 is TGCGCCAGCAGCCAGATAGGGGGCAACTATGGCTACACCTTC. This gives the protein CASSQIGGNYGYTF.

The chain has TRBV29-1 and TRBJ2-5, with 8 bases that match TRBD1. J was trimmed by 1 base and V by 2 bases; bases with no gene match: 9. The CDR3 consists of 16 residues. From germline, CDR1 is SQVTM and CDR2 ANQGSEA. CDR3 nucleotide sequence: TGCAGCGTTGAACGGCCAGGGGGCCCTTCCCAAGAGACCCAGTACTTC. It translates to CSVERPGGPSQETQYF.

J is TRBJ2-1 and V is TRBV30; 9 nucleotides line up with TRBD2. V lost 0 bases, J lost 8 bases, and 14 bases stayed unmatched. The CDR3 loop spans 17 amino acids. Germline CDR1 and CDR2: GTSNPN and SVGIG (reference sequence). CDR3 sequence reads: CAWSVLGGSGSGDEQFF. CDR3 coding DNA: TGTGCCTGGAGTGTACTGGGGGGTAGCGGGAGTGGTGATGAGCAGTTCTTC.

CDR3 amino acids: CASSSGAEGKWEQYF. The CDR3 nucleotides are TGTGCCAGCAGTTCTGGTGCAGAGGGGAAGTGGGAGCAGTACTTC. This chain links TRBV28 with TRBJ2-7; either TRBD1 or TRBD2 may supply D (5 bases each). Germline V lookup: CDR1 MDHEN, CDR2 SYDVKM. V shed 4 bases and J shed 7 bases, with 20 bases lying between them. CDR3 length: 15 amino acids.

The J gene is TRBJ2-2, the V gene TRBV9; 8 positions agree with TRBD2. Per germline, CDR1 SGDLS and CDR2 YYNGEE. This CDR3 region has 13 residues. The CDR3 DNA is TGTGCGAGCGGGGGCCAGAACACCGGGGAGCTGTTTTTT. This sequence encodes CASGGQNTGELFF. Filled out from reference TRBV9 and TRBJ2-2, the complete variable domain reads DSGVTQTPKHLITATGQRVTLRCSPRSGDLSVYWYQQSLDQGLQFLIQYYNGEERAKGNILERFSAQQFPDLHSELNLSSLELGDSALYFCASGGQNTGELFFGEGSRLTVL.